A single sample is the source of the 7 T cell receptor beta chains below, sequenced in a study of shared clonotypes between healthy human individuals. Using immunoSEQ multiplex PCR, the repertoire was profiled, and TCRdb retains in-frame clones only, with some absent. The sample gives some 1,100,000 clones, approximately 78% of which show up once; approximately 0.5% is in the top ten. The sample was memory CD4+ T cells from PBMCs. Stated subset: CD45RA-negative fraction. Every receptor here comes from a man aged 18 to 35 in good health. Some clones in this sample may be carry-over from other donors' samples.

This chain uses TRBV5-1 with TRBJ2-3; TRBD1 is a possible D gene (6 bases). Germline V CDR1 and CDR2: SGHRS, YFSETQ. The V end was cut by 2 bases, the J end by 11 bases, with 15 bases between. The CDR3 consists of 13 residues. The CDR3 DNA is TGCGCCAGCAGCTTTGCCACAGGGAGTATGCAGTATTTT. Translated: CASSFATGSMQYF.

This clone came up a few times. This chain uses TRBV2 with TRBJ1-5; TRBD1 agrees at 8 bases. The CDR3 length is 16 residues. Germline V lookup: CDR1 SNHLY, CDR2 FYNNEI. Germline trimming cut 3 bases from V and 0 bases from J; bases unmatched to any gene: 4. The CDR3 DNA reads TGTGCCAGCAGTGACAGGGGGCTGTCTAGCAATCAGCCCCAGCATTTT. Translated: CASSDRGLSSNQPQHF.

V is TRBV5-1 and J is TRBJ2-7, with TRBD2 matching over 12 bases. Unmatched junction bases numbered 10, after V lost 4 bases and J lost 5 bases. This CDR3 has 16 amino acids. Looked up from germline, CDR1 is SGHRS and CDR2 is YFSETQ. In DNA, the CDR3 is TGCGCCAGCAGCCCCCCGACTAGCGGGAGTCGCGACGAGCAGTACTTC. This gives the protein CASSPPTSGSRDEQYF.

This chain connects TRBV2 to TRBJ2-5; TRBD2 matches 7 bases. V lost 7 bases, J lost 5 bases, and 10 bases stayed unmatched. Germline V gene data show CDR1 as SNHLY and CDR2 as FYNNEI. The CDR3 loop spans 14 amino acids. The CDR3 DNA is TGTGCCAGCAACCGAGGGAGGGCCAGGGAGACCCAGTACTTC. Encoded protein: CASNRGRARETQYF.

This clone came up once. J is TRBJ2-1 and V is TRBV6-1; TRBD1 matches 7 bases. CDR1 is MNHNS and CDR2 is SASEGT in the germline V gene. Trimming removed 4 bases from V and 2 bases from J; junction bases left unmatched: 2. The CDR3 is 14 residues long. CDR3 amino acids: CASSAQGAYNEQFF. CDR3 DNA: TGTGCCAGCAGTGCGCAGGGGGCCTACAATGAGCAGTTCTTC.

The chain carries TRBV18 and TRBJ1-1; D is undetermined. This CDR3 region has 15 residues. Deletions cut 3 bases from V and 0 bases from J, with 11 bases between. The germline gives CDR1 KGHSH, CDR2 LQKENI. CDR3 amino acids: CASSPPGDMNTEAFF. DNA of the CDR3: TGTGCCAGCTCACCTCCGGGAGACATGAACACTGAAGCTTTCTTT. Full variable domain (outside the CDR3, taken from reference TRBV18 and TRBJ1-1): NAGVMQNPRHLVRRRGQEARLRCSPMKGHSHVYWYRQLPEEGLKFMVYLQKENIIDESGMPKERFSAEFPKEGPSILRIQQVVRGDSAAYFCASSPPGDMNTEAFFGQGTRLTVV.

The genes are TRBV2 and TRBJ1-5; no clear D gene. From germline, CDR1 is SNHLY and CDR2 FYNNEI. V lost 4 bases to trimming and J lost 5 bases, with 12 bases between them. The CDR3 has 14 residues. The CDR3 sequence is CASSVTDRYQPQHF. Here the CDR3 DNA reads TGTGCCAGCAGTGTGACGGATAGATATCAGCCCCAGCATTTT.